These 13 T cell receptor beta chains were sequenced from one sample in a study of identical twins. TCRdb reprocessed the 5' RACE reads with MiXCR, giving one entry per CDR3 protein. Counted here are approximately 220,000 distinct CDR3 sequences, 6% to 8% occurring once; the ten biggest clones make up more than 5%. The same sample was also used in a study of yellow fever vaccine responses in identical twins.

The sample was CD8+ T cells sorted from blood. These receptor sequences come from a woman aged 18 to 35 in good health.

This clonotype occurred many times. The chain carries TRBV11-2 and TRBJ1-3; no clear D. The CDR3 is 13 amino acids. Trimming cost V 5 bases and J 0 bases, with 5 bases left between them. Germline V lookup: CDR1 SGHAT, CDR2 FQNNGV. For the CDR3, the DNA is TGTGCCAGCAGCGGGAGCTCTGGAAACACCATATATTTT. This encodes CASSGSSGNTIYF.

This clonotype was recorded many times. One junction end disagrees with the germline gene, perhaps due to a read error. The chain carries TRBV4-1 and TRBJ2-3; the D gene is possibly TRBD1 (5 bases). Germline CDR1 reads MGHRA; CDR2 reads YSYEKL. This CDR3 is 17 amino acids long. The CDR3 is CASTQKARGTSTDTQYF. The CDR3 DNA is TGCGCCAGCACCCAAAAGGCTAGGGGAACTAGCACAGATACGCAGTATTTT.

This chain joins TRBV4-1 and TRBJ2-7; D gene ambiguous. CDR1 is MGHRA and CDR2 is YSYEKL in the germline V gene. The CDR3 totals 15 residues. V dropped 1 base and J dropped 0 bases, with 10 bases sitting between them. The CDR3 is CASSQARGSSYEQYV. In DNA, the CDR3 is TGCGCCAGCAGCCAAGCTCGTGGCAGCTCCTACGAGCAGTACGTC.

J is TRBJ2-1 and V is TRBV28, with a weak D call TRBD2 (5 bases). V was pared by 3 bases and J by 9 bases, with 9 bases between. The CDR3 extends over 12 amino acids. Germline V gene sequence: CDR1 MDHEN, CDR2 SYDVKM. The chain's CDR3 is CASSFGSAEQFF. DNA for the CDR3: TGTGCCAGCAGTTTCGGTAGCGCTGAGCAGTTCTTC.

This clonotype turned up a few times. The CDR3 region is CSVEVRDRELGEQYF. The CDR3 region has the DNA TGCAGCGTTGAAGTCCGGGACAGAGAGCTGGGAGAGCAGTACTTC. This chain uses TRBV29-1 with TRBJ2-7; TRBD1 aligns across 7 bases. CDR3 length equals 15 residues. The V segment lost 1 base and the J segment 7 bases; nucleotides outside the gene matches: 13. Looked up from germline, CDR1 is SQVTM and CDR2 is ANQGSEA.

V usage is TRBV2 and J usage is TRBJ1-2; 7 bases map to TRBD1. Per germline, CDR1 SNHLY and CDR2 FYNNEI. This CDR3 spans 13 amino acids. V lost 9 bases to trimming and J lost 6 bases; unmatched junction nucleotides: 10. CDR3: CASDIRGRHGYTF. The CDR3 DNA reads as TGTGCCAGTGATATAAGGGGGCGGCATGGCTACACCTTC.

The table lists this clonotype with many counts. V is TRBV3-1 and J is TRBJ2-5; D might be TRBD2 (6 bases). Per germline, CDR1 LGHDT and CDR2 YNNKEL (reference sequence). CDR3 size: 15 residues. V lost 0 bases to trimming and J lost 5 bases, with 13 bases between them. Written as DNA, the CDR3 is TGTGCCAGCAGCCAAGATCCGTTTCTAGCGGAGACCCAGTACTTC. Translation gives CASSQDPFLAETQYF.

This clonotype has ten or more counts. V and J are TRBV7-9 and TRBJ1-2; D unclear. CDR1 and CDR2 (germline): SEHNR, FQNEAQ (reference sequence). The V end lost 1 base, the J end lost 2 bases, and 17 bases lay between the germline ends. The CDR3 is 17 amino acids. CDR3 DNA: TGTGCCAGCAGCTTAGGATCTGCCCTAGTCGAGAACTATGGCTACACCTTC. Translating gives CASSLGSALVENYGYTF.

The V gene is TRBV29-1, the J gene TRBJ1-1; 8 bases line up with TRBD1. Germline lookup yields CDR1 SQVTM and CDR2 ANQGSEA. With V trimmed by 5 bases and J by 3 bases, 5 bases remained unmatched. The CDR3 extends over 13 amino acids. CDR3 DNA: TGCAGCGTTCCTCAGGGGGCGGACACTGAAGCTTTCTTT. Translating it yields CSVPQGADTEAFF. Using reference TRBV29-1 and TRBJ1-1 for the parts outside the CDR3, the full variable domain is SAVISQKPSRDICQRGTSLTIQCQVDSQVTMMFWYRQQPGQSLTLIATANQGSEATYESGFVIDKFPISRPNLTFSTLTVSNMSPEDSSIYLCSVPQGADTEAFFGQGTRLTVV.

In this sample, this clonotype turned up a few times. The V gene is TRBV7-6, the J gene TRBJ2-5; D uncertain. V lost 5 bases and J lost 0, with 7 bases in between. The CDR3 is made up of 13 amino acids. Germline CDR1 is SGHVS and CDR2 is FNYEAQ. The CDR3 loop is CASSDSNQETQYF. CDR3 nucleotides: TGTGCCAGCAGCGACTCTAACCAAGAGACCCAGTACTTC.

V gene TRBV7-8 combines with J gene TRBJ2-1; 7 nucleotides align to TRBD2. From germline, CDR1 is SGHVS and CDR2 FQNEAQ. The trim removed 4 bases at V and 5 bases at J, leaving 14 bases unmatched. The CDR3 has 17 amino acids. CDR3 nucleotides: TGTGCCAGCAGCTCTCACGAACCTAGCGGCCCACACAATGAGCAGTTCTTC. This translates into CASSSHEPSGPHNEQFF.

This clonotype has ten or more counts. The chain recombines TRBV12-5 with TRBJ1-2; a possible D gene is TRBD1 (5 bases). Germline V gene data show CDR1 as LGHNT and CDR2 as FRNRAP. Trimming left V 5 bases short and J 6 bases short, with 13 bases between. The length of the CDR3 is 13 residues. CDR3 amino acids: CASGPTRANGYTF. CDR3 in DNA: TGTGCTAGTGGTCCCACCAGGGCTAATGGCTACACCTTC.

The V and J genes are TRBV27 and TRBJ2-7, with D tentatively TRBD1 (5 bases). CDR1 and CDR2 (germline): MNHEY, SMNVEV (reference sequence). With 5 bases removed from V and 4 bases from J, the gap between germline ends came to 12 bases. CDR3 length: 13 residues. The CDR3 DNA sequence: TGTGCCAGCAGTCAGGGTGTTTGGTACGAGCAGTACTTC. It codes for CASSQGVWYEQYF.